Listed here are 2 T cell receptor beta chains from one sample, sequenced in a study of shared clonotypes between healthy human individuals. TCRdb's table, derived via immunoSEQ multiplex PCR, lists solely in-frame clones and lacks some. The repertoire holds about 1.5 million clones, with 95% to 99% as singletons. The sample taken for sequencing was naive CD4+ T cells sorted from blood. Stated subset: CD45RA+ positively selected. These TCRs come from a man aged 25-45 years in good health.

CDR3 in amino acids: CASSLELAGNYEQYF. DNA of the CDR3: TGTGCCAGCAGCTTAGAACTAGCGGGGAACTACGAGCAGTACTTC. This chain connects TRBV7-9 to TRBJ2-7; TRBD2 matches 10 bases. Losses at the gene ends were 1 base for V and 3 bases for J; bases not matched to a gene: 3. The length of the CDR3 is 15 residues. Germline loops: CDR1 SEHNR, CDR2 FQNEAQ (reference sequence).

The chain recombines TRBV21-1 with TRBJ1-2; no check of the table's D call, TRBD1, against the DNA was made. TRBV21-1 is described as a pseudogene. This CDR3 is built from 14 residues. Here the CDR3 DNA reads TGTGCCAGCAGCAGGCAGGCCCCCGGCTATGGCTACACCTTC. Translating gives CASSRQAPGYGYTF.